This T cell receptor beta chain appears in the sequencing data of a study of T cell changes during pregnancy in multiple sclerosis. Assay: immunoSEQ multiplex PCR; the TCRdb copy retains only in-frame clones and omits some. Of 40,000 to 60,000 clones in the sample, around 93% were seen once. Germline assignment: CDR1 LNHDA and CDR2 SQIVND (reference sequence). This CDR3 has 17 residues. After removal of 4 bases from V and 3 bases from J, the junction contained 9 bases not matched to a gene. The sequencing here drew on CD8+ T cells from peripheral blood mononuclear cells, taken in the first trimester of pregnancy. The sequence was collected from a female donor with multiple sclerosis, enrolled in a pregnancy study. The chain carries TRBV19 and TRBJ1-2; 12 bases fit TRBD1. The chain's CDR3 is CASSTRDRGRADYGYTF. CDR3 sequence (DNA): TGTGCCAGTAGTACTCGGGACAGGGGGCGCGCGGACTATGGCTACACCTTC.